Listed below are T cell receptor beta chains from one sample, sequenced in a study of shared clonotypes between healthy human individuals. TCRdb's table, derived via immunoSEQ multiplex PCR, lists solely in-frame clones and lacks some. The repertoire holds roughly 450,000 clones, with more than 65% as singletons. The material sequenced was PBMCs. The receptors here all came from a woman aged 40 to 49 in good health. Some clones in this sample may be carry-over from other donors' samples. Both conserved end residues are part of each CDR3. D genes are given only for firm matches. The size field is filled for only some rows; it gives once, few, many or a size class.

TRBJ2-7 | TRBV4-2 | . | . | TGTGCCAGCAGCTCCATAGTTCGCGGGAAAATCGACGAGCAGTACTTC | CASSSIVRGKIDEQYF
TRBJ2-1 | TRBV2 | . | few | TGTGCCAGCGAAGACAGGTTAAATAATGAGCAGTTCTTC | CASEDRLNNEQFF
TRBJ2-3 | TRBV9 | TRBD2 | . | TGTGCCAGCAGCACACTAGCGGGAGTCGCAGATACGCAGTATTTT | CASSTLAGVADTQYF
TRBJ2-3 | TRBV28 | TRBD1 | few | TGTGCCAGCAGTTTAGCCCGGGCCAGGGGGGATACGCAGTATTTT | CASSLARARGDTQYF
TRBJ1-2 | TRBV5-6 | . | . | TGTGCCAGCAGCTTTGAGCAGTTCTATGGCTACACCTTC | CASSFEQFYGYTF
TRBJ2-7 | TRBV5-4 | TRBD2 | . | TGTGCCAGCAGGTTGGCGGGAGTACCCGAGCAGTACTTC | CASRLAGVPEQYF
TRBJ2-1 | TRBV5-4 | TRBD2 | . | TGTGCCAGCAGCTGGACTAGCGGAGCGGACAATGAGCAGTTCTTC | CASSWTSGADNEQFF
TRBJ2-3 | TRBV7-8 | . | . | TGTGCCAGCAGCTTAGGCAGAATCACAGATACGCAGTATTTT | CASSLGRITDTQYF
TRBJ1-2 | TRBV27 | . | . | TGTGCCAGCAGTTCCCTCGTCCGGGGTTCTGGCTACACCTTC | CASSSLVRGSGYTF
TRBJ2-7 | TRBV7-2 | TRBD2 | . | TGTGCCAGCAGCTTAGAACTAGCGGAGTCCTACGAGCAGTACTTC | CASSLELAESYEQYF
TRBJ2-1 | TRBV7-3 | TRBD2 | . | TGTGCCAGCAGCTTATCGGGCGGGAGGGGTGAGCAGTTCTTC | CASSLSGGRGEQFF
TRBJ1-1 | TRBV7-7 | TRBD1 | . | TGTGCCAGCAGCTCCAACAGGGGCACTGAAGCTTTCTTT | CASSSNRGTEAFF
TRBJ1-2 | TRBV6-5 | . | few | TGTGCCAGCAGTCCCTCACCCAACTATGGCTACACCTTC | CASSPSPNYGYTF
TRBJ1-2 | TRBV7-8 | . | . | TGTGCCAGCAGCTTGAACAGGGACGGCTACACCTTC | CASSLNRDGYTF
TRBJ2-7 | TRBV5-6 | TRBD1 | . | TGTGCCAGCAGCCCCAGGACAGGGGGAGGCTACGAGCAGTACTTC | CASSPRTGGGYEQYF
TRBJ1-5 | TRBV7-6 | . | . | TGTGCCAGCAGCTTAGGAGGAAACAATCAGCCCCAGCATTTT | CASSLGGNNQPQHF
TRBJ2-5 | TRBV6-5 | TRBD1 | . | TGTGCCAGCACTAGCGGACAGGGGGCGGGAGAGACCCAGTACTTC | CASTSGQGAGETQYF
TRBJ2-1 | TRBV9 | . | . | TGTGCCAGCAGCGTGGGACGAGGGGGAGGTTACAATGAGCAGTTCTTC | CASSVGRGGGYNEQFF
TRBJ1-2 | TRBV6-5 | . | . | TGTGCCAGCAAGAACGGGGCAGGGTCTAACTATGGCTACACCTTC | CASKNGAGSNYGYTF
TRBJ2-3 | TRBV7-2 | . | . | TGTGCCAGCAGCTTAGAAGTCAGGGGTGTGGATACGCAGTATTTT | CASSLEVRGVDTQYF
TRBJ2-3 | TRBV29-1 | . | once | TGCAGCGTTGAAGATCCTAGCACAGATACGCAGTATTTT | CSVEDPSTDTQYF
TRBJ1-3 | TRBV10-3 | . | . | TGTGCCATCAGTGAGTCGAGGGGAGGGAACACCATATATTTT | CAISESRGGNTIYF
TRBJ2-5 | TRBV2 | TRBD2 | . | TGTGCCAGCAGAGTGGGGGGGAGAGAGACCCAGTACTTC | CASRVGGRETQYF
TRBJ1-3 | TRBV28 | . | few | TGTGCCAGCCAGACAGGCCGCTCTGGAAACACCATATATTTT | CASQTGRSGNTIYF
TRBJ2-5 | TRBV5-6 | TRBD1 | . | TGTGCCAGCAGCTCCACGGGGGACAGGGGGCCGGGGACCCAGTACTTC | CASSSTGDRGPGTQYF
TRBJ1-4 | TRBV23-1 | . | . | TGCGCCAGCAGTCAATCCCGCGCGGTACCAACTAATGAAAAACTGTTTTTT | CASSQSRAVPTNEKLFF
TRBJ1-2 | TRBV6-5 | TRBD1 | . | TGTGCCAGCAGCTCCCCGGGACAGACACACTATGGCTACACCTTC | CASSSPGQTHYGYTF
TRBJ1-1 | TRBV5-8 | . | once | TGTGCCACTCGCCTAGCCCTGAACACTGAAGCTTTCTTT | CATRLALNTEAFF
TRBJ2-4 | TRBV5-1 | TRBD1 | once | TGCGCCAGCAGCTCCGAGACAGGGGGAGACATTCAGTACTTC | CASSSETGGDIQYF
TRBJ1-2 | TRBV15 | TRBD1 | . | TGTGCCACCAGCAGAGCAGACAGGGGGCCTGGGGGCTACACCTTC | CATSRADRGPGGYTF
TRBJ2-5 | TRBV7-9 | TRBD2 | . | TGTGCCAGCAGCGCTAGCGGAAAAGAGACCCAGTACTTC | CASSASGKETQYF
TRBJ1-3 | TRBV19 | . | . | TGTGCCAGTAGTGAGACGGGGCGGAGGGGAAACACCATATATTTT | CASSETGRRGNTIYF
TRBJ2-7 | TRBV2 | . | . | TGTGCCAGCAGATCCTATTACGAGCAGTACTTC | CASRSYYEQYF
TRBJ2-3 | TRBV7-2 | TRBD2 | . | TGTGCCAGCAGCTTTAGCGGGGGCCGGGGAGATACGCAGTATTTT | CASSFSGGRGDTQYF
TRBJ2-3 | TRBV7-3 | TRBD2 | . | TGTGCCAGCAGCATTACTAGCGGGAGTAGCACAGATACGCAGTATTTT | CASSITSGSSTDTQYF
TRBJ1-1 | TRBV29-1 | . | few | TGCAGCGTTCAAAGGGGGGACACTGAAGCTTTCTTT | CSVQRGDTEAFF
TRBJ1-2 | TRBV7-2 | . | . | TGTGCCAGCAGCTTAGTCGAAGGGGGAGTTGGCTACACCTTC | CASSLVEGGVGYTF
TRBJ1-1 | TRBV5-4 | . | . | TGTGCCAGCAGCTTGGAACGGGGGGGGAACACTGAAGCTTTCTTT | CASSLERGGNTEAFF
TRBJ1-2 | TRBV5-1 | TRBD1 | . | TGCGCCAGCAGCGATGGGACAGGGGCCGCCTATGGCTACACCTTC | CASSDGTGAAYGYTF
TRBJ2-3 | TRBV7-8 | TRBD2 | . | TGTGCCAGCAGCACTAGCGGGACGACCACAGATACGCAGTATTTT | CASSTSGTTTDTQYF
TRBJ2-7 | TRBV5-4 | . | . | TGTGCCAGCAGCGAGGGACTCTCGAGCTCCTACGAGCAGTACTTC | CASSEGLSSSYEQYF
TRBJ2-1 | TRBV27 | . | . | TGTGCCAGCAGTTTACGGTGGGCTAGGGAGAGTAATGAGCAGTTCTTC | CASSLRWARESNEQFF